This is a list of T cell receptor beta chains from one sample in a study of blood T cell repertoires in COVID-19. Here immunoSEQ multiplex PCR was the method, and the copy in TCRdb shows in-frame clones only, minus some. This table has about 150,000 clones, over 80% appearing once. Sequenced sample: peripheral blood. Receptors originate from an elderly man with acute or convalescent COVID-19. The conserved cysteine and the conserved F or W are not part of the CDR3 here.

CDR3aa: ASSLAPTEFYEQY; v_gene: TRBV4-1; j_gene: TRBJ2-7
CDR3aa: ASSQDRLSNQPQH; v_gene: TRBV4-2; j_gene: TRBJ1-5
CDR3aa: ATSESGNPNNEQF; v_gene: TRBV24-1; j_gene: TRBJ2-1
CDR3aa: ASSFAGANYGYT; v_gene: TRBV5-4; j_gene: TRBJ1-2
CDR3aa: ASNGGEQY; v_gene: TRBV28; j_gene: TRBJ2-7
CDR3aa: ASMRNSNQPQH; v_gene: TRBV2; j_gene: TRBJ1-5
CDR3aa: ASSPDRGGLT; v_gene: TRBV28; j_gene: TRBJ2-6
CDR3aa: ASSWGQGAEPQH; v_gene: TRBV7-9; j_gene: TRBJ1-5
CDR3aa: ASSSDTGTGKNGYT; v_gene: TRBV5-1; j_gene: TRBJ1-2
CDR3aa: AWSVGPLTKTQY; v_gene: TRBV30; j_gene: TRBJ2-5
CDR3aa: ASIRGDSLGAGEQY; v_gene: TRBV27; j_gene: TRBJ2-7
CDR3aa: ASSLEQGDQPQH; v_gene: TRBV5-1; j_gene: TRBJ1-5
CDR3aa: ASSIDSQRNSPLH; v_gene: TRBV5-1; j_gene: TRBJ1-6
CDR3aa: AWRANTPATNEKLF; v_gene: TRBV30; j_gene: TRBJ1-4
CDR3aa: ASSPGQLHEQY; v_gene: TRBV9; j_gene: TRBJ2-7
CDR3aa: ASSPLASLAGAEEQY; v_gene: TRBV4-1; j_gene: TRBJ2-7
CDR3aa: ASSPPGLGNTEAF; v_gene: TRBV18; j_gene: TRBJ1-1
CDR3aa: ASSDAPRFATSSSYNEQF; v_gene: TRBV3-1/TRBV3-2; j_gene: TRBJ2-1
CDR3aa: ASSLVASGGHQETQY; v_gene: TRBV7-6; j_gene: TRBJ2-5
CDR3aa: ASSTGTAGEQF; v_gene: TRBV11-1; j_gene: TRBJ2-1
CDR3aa: ASSPDRGLSETQY; v_gene: TRBV7-7; j_gene: TRBJ2-5
CDR3aa: ASSRQGPNYGYT; v_gene: TRBV6-5; j_gene: TRBJ1-2
CDR3aa: ASTRRTGSYEQY; v_gene: TRBV28; j_gene: TRBJ2-7
CDR3aa: ASSYEVPSSYNEQF; v_gene: TRBV6-5; j_gene: TRBJ2-1
CDR3aa: ASSIGTRGNIQY; v_gene: TRBV19; j_gene: TRBJ2-4
CDR3aa: ASSPSGSYNEQF; v_gene: TRBV6-2/TRBV6-3; j_gene: TRBJ2-1
CDR3aa: AISEGQGGETQY; v_gene: TRBV10-3; j_gene: TRBJ2-5